What follows are 28 T cell receptor beta chains derived from one specimen sequenced in a study of cytomegalovirus exposure and HLA in healthy donors. 13 Jbeta primers and 60 Vbeta primers were used for the PCR. Some clones are missing from TCRdb's copy, which holds only in-frame ones; the method was immunoSEQ multiplex PCR. The table records about 130,000 clones, 75% to 85% of them present only once. Sequencing input: PBMCs. The receptors were gathered from a girl aged 2-10 years in good health and CMV-seronegative.

In DNA, the CDR3 is TGTGCCAGCAGTTTCTCAGCGGGAGTCTCTAGCACAGATACGCAGTATTTT. It translates to CASSFSAGVSSTDTQYF. This sequence joins TRBV27 and TRBJ2-3; 8 bases agree with TRBD2. Germline loops: CDR1 MNHEY, CDR2 SMNVEV (reference sequence). The CDR3 consists of 17 residues. J lost 0 bases, V lost 3 bases, and 8 bases had no gene match.

The chain joins TRBV5-4 to TRBJ2-7, with D perhaps matching TRBD1 (5 bases). The germline V and J ends were trimmed by 0 bases and 6 bases, with 22 bases remaining between them. CDR3 size: 17 residues. Germline assignment: CDR1 SGHNT and CDR2 YYREEE (reference sequence). The CDR3 loop is CASSLAISSLGPGEQYF. The CDR3 DNA reads as TGTGCCAGCAGCTTGGCCATTTCTTCGCTGGGGCCAGGCGAGCAGTACTTC.

A single count supports this clone. The genes are TRBV6-1 and TRBJ2-7, with 7 bases that match TRBD2. Germline CDR1 and CDR2: MNHNS and SASEGT. The trim removed 2 bases at V and 0 bases at J, leaving 4 bases unmatched. The CDR3 has 15 residues. The CDR3 region is CASSERSGGSYEQYF. The CDR3 nucleotides are TGTGCCAGCAGTGAACGTTCGGGGGGCTCCTACGAGCAGTACTTC.

The chain combines TRBV30 with TRBJ2-1; TRBD2 matches at 10 bases. CDR1 is GTSNPN, CDR2 SVGIG, per germline (reference sequence). The J segment lost 3 bases and the V segment lost 2 bases, leaving 4 bases of the junction unmatched. The CDR3 has 15 amino acids. The CDR3 here is CAWSRASGGYNEQFF. Written as DNA, the CDR3 is TGTGCCTGGAGTCGGGCTAGCGGGGGCTACAATGAGCAGTTCTTC.

The count of this clone is one. This sequence joins TRBV5-8 and TRBJ2-2; tentatively, D is TRBD1 (5 bases). The CDR3 consists of 16 residues. The germline CDR1 and CDR2 sequences are SGHTS and YDEGEE. Trimming left V 1 base short and J 4 bases short, with 14 bases between. In DNA form, the CDR3 reads TGTGCCAGCAGCTTGCGCGCAGCTAGGGGCACCGGGGAGCTGTTTTTT. It codes for CASSLRAARGTGELFF.

The rearrangement uses TRBV7-2 and TRBJ2-3; 8 bases match TRBD2. Trimming at V came to 5 bases and at J to 0 bases, leaving 7 bases not matched to a gene. The CDR3 has 16 residues. Germline CDR1 reads SGHTA; CDR2 reads FQGNSA. DNA for the CDR3: TGTGCCAGCAGCAACACCGGGACTAGAAGCACAGATACGCAGTATTTT. Translation gives CASSNTGTRSTDTQYF.

This chain connects TRBV5-1 to TRBJ2-7, with TRBD2 identical over 10 bases. This CDR3 has 18 residues. Germline V gene sequence: CDR1 SGHRS, CDR2 YFSETQ. The V and J ends lost 0 bases and 0 bases, in that order; junction bases with no gene match: 9. This CDR3 is CASSLGYLAGDTSYEQYF. For the CDR3, the DNA is TGCGCCAGCAGCTTGGGTTATCTAGCGGGGGACACCTCCTACGAGCAGTACTTC.

The chain carries TRBV4-1 and TRBJ1-6, with D perhaps matching TRBD1 (6 bases). The germline V and J ends were trimmed by 0 bases and 10 bases, with 10 bases remaining between them. Germline CDR1 reads MGHRA; CDR2 reads YSYEKL. This CDR3 is built from 14 residues. In DNA, the CDR3 is TGCGCCAGCAGCCAAGAAAGACAGGAGTCACCCCTCCACTTT. This translates into CASSQERQESPLHF.

The J gene is TRBJ2-3, the V gene TRBV28; the match to TRBD1 covers 7 bases. Trimming at V came to 6 bases and at J to 1 base, leaving 7 bases not matched to a gene. The CDR3 contains 15 residues. CDR1 and CDR2 from the germline V gene are MDHEN and SYDVKM. The CDR3 bases are TGTGCCAGCAGCGCCGTCACAGGGGGCACAGATACGCAGTATTTT. Translation gives CASSAVTGGTDTQYF.

The chain joins TRBV7-2 to TRBJ2-3; D unresolved. Deletions cut 5 bases from V and 2 bases from J, with 5 bases between. The CDR3 is 12 residues long. Per germline, CDR1 SGHTA and CDR2 FQGNSA. The DNA for the CDR3 is TGTGCCAGCAGCGTCTTCACAGATACGCAGTATTTT. Encoded protein: CASSVFTDTQYF.

The chain recombines TRBV4-1 with TRBJ1-1, with TRBD1 matching 9 bases. V was clipped by 4 bases and J by 0 bases; unmatched bases: 6. The CDR3 runs 16 residues. From germline, CDR1 is MGHRA and CDR2 YSYEKL. The CDR3 protein is CASSPGQGPMNTEAFF. The CDR3 bases are TGCGCCAGCAGCCCCGGACAGGGGCCAATGAACACTGAAGCTTTCTTT.

The V and J genes are TRBV27 and TRBJ2-2; tentatively, D is TRBD1 (6 bases). The CDR3 length is 16 residues. Germline CDR1 MNHEY, CDR2 SMNVEV (reference sequence). The ends were cut back, 3 bases at V and 0 bases at J, with 11 bases in the middle. This chain's CDR3 is CASSFRRGPNTGELFF. The DNA of the CDR3 is TGTGCCAGCAGTTTCCGCAGGGGCCCGAACACCGGGGAGCTGTTTTTT.

The V and J genes are TRBV7-2 and TRBJ2-1; 9 bases fit TRBD1. Germline loops: CDR1 SGHTA, CDR2 FQGNSA. Trimming took 6 bases from V and 1 from J; bases not matched to a gene: 4. The CDR3 contains 15 residues. CDR3: CASRQGQGSYNEQFF. Written as DNA, the CDR3 is TGTGCCAGCAGACAGGGACAGGGATCCTACAATGAGCAGTTCTTC. Complete variable domain (other parts from reference TRBV7-2 and TRBJ2-1): GAGVSQSPSNKVTEKGKDVELRCDPISGHTALYWYRQSLGQGLEFLIYFQGNSAPDKSGLPSDRFSAERTGGSVSTLTIQRTQQEDSAVYLCASRQGQGSYNEQFFGPGTRLTVL.

This clone occurred a few times. V and J are TRBV19 and TRBJ1-1, with TRBD1 matching 10 bases. Losses at the gene ends were 4 bases for V and 2 bases for J; bases not matched to a gene: 7. Germline lookup yields CDR1 LNHDA and CDR2 SQIVND (reference sequence). The CDR3 totals 16 residues. The CDR3 region has the DNA TGTGCCAGTAGTACCGGGACAGGGGAAAGAAACACTGAAGCTTTCTTT. This translates into CASSTGTGERNTEAFF.

This chain links TRBV6-1 with TRBJ2-1, with 11 bases fitting TRBD2. V trimming: 6 bases; J trimming: 8 bases; junction bases outside the gene matches: 9. Germline V gene lookup returns CDR1 MNHNS and CDR2 SASEGT. The CDR3 covers 15 residues. In DNA, the CDR3 is TGTGCCAGCAGAACCCTCACTAGCGGGAGTCATGAGCAGTTCTTC. The encoded protein is CASRTLTSGSHEQFF.

The rearrangement uses TRBV9 and TRBJ1-1, with no clear D. Trimming stripped 3 bases from V and 4 bases from J, with 16 bases between. The length of the CDR3 is 15 residues. Germline V gene sequence: CDR1 SGDLS, CDR2 YYNGEE. The CDR3 spells CASSESGLQSTEAFF. CDR3 nucleotides: TGTGCCAGCAGCGAGAGTGGACTACAGAGCACTGAAGCTTTCTTT.

The V call is TRBV7-9, the J call TRBJ2-1; D unresolved. Germline V gene lookup returns CDR1 SEHNR and CDR2 FQNEAQ (reference sequence). V lost 1 base and J 3 bases, leaving 7 bases between the germline ends. The CDR3 is 14 amino acids. The CDR3, as DNA: TGTGCCAGCAGCTTAGGGTCGGGCTACAATGAGCAGTTCTTC. Protein sequence: CASSLGSGYNEQFF.

The chain links TRBV7-2 to TRBJ2-3; D gene uncertain. The CDR3 sequence is 14 residues long. V dropped 6 bases and J dropped 2 bases, with 12 bases sitting between them. CDR1 and CDR2 (germline): SGHTA, FQGNSA. The CDR3 reads CASRVLPSTDTQYF. The CDR3, as DNA: TGTGCCAGCAGGGTACTCCCTTCCACAGATACGCAGTATTTT.

This clone occurred a few times. This chain links TRBV4-1 with TRBJ1-2; 9 nucleotides align to TRBD1. This CDR3 is built from 15 residues. Germline CDR1 and CDR2: MGHRA and YSYEKL. After removal of 3 bases from V and 3 bases from J, the junction contained 5 bases not matched to a gene. The CDR3 DNA follows: TGCGCCAGCAGCCACGGACAGGGGTTTGACTATGGCTACACCTTC. This translates into CASSHGQGFDYGYTF.

This chain links TRBV7-9 with TRBJ2-1, with D possibly TRBD1 on 6 matching bases. Per the germline V gene, CDR1 is SEHNR and CDR2 is FQNEAQ (reference sequence). There are 18 residues in the CDR3. V was trimmed by 1 base and J by 1 base, leaving 17 bases between them. CDR3 protein: CASSLDSPGQTSYNEQFF. CDR3 DNA sequence: TGTGCCAGCAGCTTAGATAGTCCGGGACAAACTTCCTACAATGAGCAGTTCTTC.

The chain couples TRBV7-2 to TRBJ1-2; weak D call: TRBD1 (6 bases). Germline assignment: CDR1 SGHTA and CDR2 FQGNSA. This CDR3 is built from 13 residues. Deletions cut 5 bases from V and 2 bases from J, with 9 bases between. The CDR3 nucleotides are TGTGCCAGCAGCCGAGACAGGAACTATGGCTACACCTTC. It translates to CASSRDRNYGYTF. The full variable domain, rest sourced from reference TRBV7-2 and TRBJ1-2, is GAGVSQSPSNKVTEKGKDVELRCDPISGHTALYWYRQSLGQGLEFLIYFQGNSAPDKSGLPSDRFSAERTGGSVSTLTIQRTQQEDSAVYLCASSRDRNYGYTFGSGTRLTVV.

The V and J genes are TRBV28 and TRBJ1-6; D is ambiguous. Trimming cost V 9 bases and J 7 bases, with 16 bases left between them. The CDR3 extends over 14 amino acids. Per the germline V gene, CDR1 is MDHEN and CDR2 is SYDVKM. CDR3 sequence reads: CASTYRVLNSPLHF. The CDR3 DNA follows: TGTGCCAGTACCTACCGGGTCCTAAATTCACCCCTCCACTTT.

The chain uses TRBV4-1 and TRBJ2-3, with 8 bases aligning to TRBD2. CDR3 length: 17 residues. The V gene end was trimmed by 0 bases and the J gene end by 7 bases; junction bases not matched to a gene: 12. Per germline, CDR1 MGHRA and CDR2 YSYEKL. CDR3 sequence reads: CASSQDFLTSDRNTQYF. The CDR3 nucleotides read TGCGCCAGCAGCCAAGATTTTTTGACTAGCGATCGTAATACGCAGTATTTT.

The V and J genes are TRBV10-3 and TRBJ1-5; maybe TRBD1 (6 bases). The CDR3 has 14 amino acids. V was shortened by 3 bases and J by 8 bases, with 14 bases between the two germline ends. Germline-derived CDR1 and CDR2 are ENHRY and SYGVKD. CDR3 region: CAISDRGAYEPQHF. CDR3 coding DNA: TGTGCCATCAGTGATCGGGGGGCTTATGAGCCCCAGCATTTT.

The chain employs TRBV13 and TRBJ2-5, with a tentative D call TRBD2 (7 bases). From germline, CDR1 is PRHDT and CDR2 FYEKMQ (reference sequence). This CDR3 is built from 14 residues. V was pared by 8 bases and J by 4 bases, with 17 bases between. CDR3 nucleotides: TGTGCCAGCTCCGAGGGGGGGCGCGGAGAGACCCAGTACTTC. It encodes CASSEGGRGETQYF.

This clone is a singleton in its sample. The same CDR3 arises from other DNA sequences in this sample as well. The rearrangement links TRBV27 to TRBJ2-7, with TRBD1 matching 8 bases. The germline CDR1 and CDR2 sequences are MNHEY and SMNVEV (reference sequence). The CDR3 has 13 amino acids. The junction had 2 bases not matched to a gene; V was cut back by 3 bases and J by 4 bases. The CDR3 region is CASSFGTGYEQYF. The CDR3 DNA sequence: TGTGCCAGCAGTTTCGGGACAGGTTACGAGCAGTACTTC.

J is TRBJ1-4 and V is TRBV30; TRBD1 matches 8 bases. J lost 3 bases, V lost 8 bases, and 14 bases had no gene match. Germline V lookup: CDR1 GTSNPN, CDR2 SVGIG (reference sequence). This CDR3 is 16 amino acids long. DNA of the CDR3: TGTGCCAGCTCCGGGACAGGAGATGATTCTAATGAAAAACTGTTTTTT. It encodes CASSGTGDDSNEKLFF. The variable domain in full, with the rest retrieved from reference TRBV30 and TRBJ1-4, is SQTIHQWPATLVQPVGSPLSLECTVEGTSNPNLYWYRQAAGRGLQLLFYSVGIGQISSEVPQNLSASRPQDRQFILSSKKLLLSDSGFYLCASSGTGDDSNEKLFFGSGTQLSVL.

The chain is built from TRBV30 and TRBJ1-5; tentative D call: TRBD1 (6 bases). This CDR3 comprises 14 residues. The V end lost 3 bases, the J end lost 6 bases, and 15 bases lay between the germline ends. The germline V gene encodes CDR1 GTSNPN and CDR2 SVGIG (reference sequence). The CDR3 DNA sequence: TGTGCCTGGAGAGGGGTGGGGGCAAGTCAGCCCCAGCATTTT. Protein: CAWRGVGASQPQHF.